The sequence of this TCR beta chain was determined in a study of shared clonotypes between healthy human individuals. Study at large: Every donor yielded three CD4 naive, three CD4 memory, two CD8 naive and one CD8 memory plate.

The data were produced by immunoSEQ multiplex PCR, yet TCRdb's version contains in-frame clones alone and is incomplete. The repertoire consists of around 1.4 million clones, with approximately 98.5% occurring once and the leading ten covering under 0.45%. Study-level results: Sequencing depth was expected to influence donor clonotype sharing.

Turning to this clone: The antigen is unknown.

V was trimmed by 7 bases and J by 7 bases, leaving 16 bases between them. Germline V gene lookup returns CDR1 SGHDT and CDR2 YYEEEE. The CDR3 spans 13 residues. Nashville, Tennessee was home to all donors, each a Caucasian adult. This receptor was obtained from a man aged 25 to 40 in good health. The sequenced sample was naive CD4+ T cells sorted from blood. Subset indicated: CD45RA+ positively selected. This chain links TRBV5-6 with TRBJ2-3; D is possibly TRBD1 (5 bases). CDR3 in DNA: TGTGCCAGCTTGGTCAGGGAAAGGAATACGCAGTATTTT. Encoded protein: CASLVRERNTQYF.